The clone carrying this TCR beta chain appeared many times. Its matching antigen is unknown. Trimming removed 6 bases from V and 5 bases from J, with 16 bases in between. The CDR3 spans 14 residues. For TCR beta, libraries came from iRepertoire HTBI primers and Arm-PCR of CDR3 regions. Per the study methods: Across samples, 50 to 65 TRBV and more than 13 TRBJ segments were found. A single record per CDR3 protein comes from TCRdb applying MiXCR to the multiplex PCR reads. TCRdb's processing, not the study's, gives the V and J calls here. The profile covers roughly 530,000 distinct CDR3 sequences, with about 16% appearing a single time and 20% to 30% taken by the ten largest. Noted time point: newly diagnosed GD, antithyroid drugs for less than 3 months. Preparation of the TCR library used RNA extracted from PBMCs. From an endocrinology department in Xi'an, China, came the patients. The data were obtained in a study of regulatory T cells in long-lasting Graves disease. Regarding the study as a whole: Patients with persistent disease showed a bias toward TRBV28, TRBJ1-2 and TRBJ2-5.

These data were also filed under a second study, of T cells in Graves' hyperthyroidism and ophthalmopathy.

The chain is built from TRBV12-3 or TRBV12-4 and TRBJ2-5; TRBD1 or TRBD2 may be the D gene (6 bases each). This clonotype originated in a woman in her forties or fifties with Graves disease. The specimen comprised peripheral blood mononuclear cells (PBMCs), sampled at new diagnosis, from a patient treated with antithyroid drugs. The CDR3: CASSLGGQFETQYF. Written as DNA, the CDR3 is TGTGCCAGCAGCCTGGGGGGCCAGTTCGAGACCCAGTACTTC.